A selection of T cell receptor beta chains follows, all from one sample in a study of T cell changes during pregnancy in multiple sclerosis. The repertoire was sequenced with immunoSEQ multiplex PCR; TCRdb's copy has only in-frame clones and lacks some. Of under 70,000 clones detected, about 91% appear once; the ten largest clones hold about 0.76%. The sequencing used CD4+ T cells from peripheral blood mononuclear cells, collected in the first trimester of pregnancy. The receptor source for this set is a female donor with multiple sclerosis, enrolled in a pregnancy study. CDR3s include the opening cysteine and the closing phenylalanine or tryptophan. Each record gives: CDR3 DNA, CDR3 protein, clone size, D gene, V gene, J gene. A D gene is named only where the DNA matches it firmly. The size entry is marked missing in some rows and otherwise reads once, few, many or a size class.

DNA: TGTGCCAGCAGCTTACTAGCTGGAGGCACCGGGGAGCTGTTTTTT
CDR3: CASSLLAGGTGELFF
size: NA
D: NA
V: TRBV7-3
J: TRBJ2-2

DNA: TGTGCCAGCAGCTTAGCGGTAGCGGGGGGCACAGATACGCAGTATTTT
CDR3: CASSLAVAGGTDTQYF
size: NA
D: TRBD2
V: TRBV11-3
J: TRBJ2-3

DNA: TGTGCTAGTGGTTTATCAGGGGGGATTGAAGCTTTCTTT
CDR3: CASGLSGGIEAFF
size: few
D: TRBD1
V: TRBV12-5
J: TRBJ1-1

DNA: TGTGCCAGCAGCTTGGGGGGGTGGAGGAAAACTGAAGCTTTCTTT
CDR3: CASSLGGWRKTEAFF
size: NA
D: NA
V: TRBV6-5
J: TRBJ1-1

DNA: TGCGCCAGCAGCCAAGCCCCTCCGGGGGGGGCCAGAAACACCATATATTTT
CDR3: CASSQAPPGGARNTIYF
size: NA
D: NA
V: TRBV4-3
J: TRBJ1-3

DNA: TGTGCCAGCAGCCTTCTACAGGGGGTGGCTCAGCCCCAGCATTTT
CDR3: CASSLLQGVAQPQHF
size: NA
D: TRBD1
V: TRBV5-6
J: TRBJ1-5

DNA: TGTGCCAGCAGCGCCCGGACTAAGTCCGCCGGGGAGCTGTTTTTT
CDR3: CASSARTKSAGELFF
size: NA
D: NA
V: TRBV9
J: TRBJ2-2

DNA: TGTGCCAGCTCCCCGGGACTAGCGGGGGCAGGAGAGACCCAGTACTTC
CDR3: CASSPGLAGAGETQYF
size: NA
D: TRBD2
V: TRBV18
J: TRBJ2-5

DNA: TGTGCCAGTAGTATGTGGGACAGGGCCCTATACTATGGCTACACCTTC
CDR3: CASSMWDRALYYGYTF
size: once
D: TRBD1
V: TRBV19
J: TRBJ1-2

DNA: TGTGCCATCAGTGAGGGGACAGGGGAATTCGAGACCCAGTACTTC
CDR3: CAISEGTGEFETQYF
size: NA
D: TRBD1
V: TRBV10-3
J: TRBJ2-5

DNA: TGTGCCAGCAGCTTAGCCTCTAGTTCGGCAGATACGCAGTATTTT
CDR3: CASSLASSSADTQYF
size: NA
D: NA
V: TRBV7-9
J: TRBJ2-3

DNA: TGTGCCAGCAGCGCGCTAAAATCGGGACAGGGGGCAGGAGGCTACACCTTC
CDR3: CASSALKSGQGAGGYTF
size: NA
D: TRBD1
V: TRBV9
J: TRBJ1-2

DNA: TGTGCCAGCAGCTCGTCAAGCTACGAGCAGTACTTC
CDR3: CASSSSSYEQYF
size: NA
D: NA
V: TRBV7-2
J: TRBJ2-7

DNA: TGCGCCAGCAGCCAAGTCGCGACAGGTCTCTCACCCCTCCACTTT
CDR3: CASSQVATGLSPLHF
size: NA
D: NA
V: TRBV4-1
J: TRBJ1-6

DNA: TGTGCCAGTAGTATGGCGGGACAGGTTAACTATGGCTACACCTTC
CDR3: CASSMAGQVNYGYTF
size: NA
D: TRBD1
V: TRBV19
J: TRBJ1-2

DNA: TGCGCCAGCAGACCCGGACTAGCGGGGGGGCAAGGGACCCAGTACTTC
CDR3: CASRPGLAGGQGTQYF
size: NA
D: TRBD2
V: TRBV5-1
J: TRBJ2-5

DNA: TGTGCCAGCGGACAGGGGTATGGCTACACCTTC
CDR3: CASGQGYGYTF
size: NA
D: TRBD1
V: TRBV7-2
J: TRBJ1-2

DNA: TGTGCCAGCAGCGTGAGTCAGGGCCCCAACACAGATACGCAGTATTTT
CDR3: CASSVSQGPNTDTQYF
size: NA
D: NA
V: TRBV9
J: TRBJ2-3

DNA: TGTGCCGTCTCATCCGGACAGGGGGCGCCCGGGGCCAACGTCCTGACTTTC
CDR3: CAVSSGQGAPGANVLTF
size: NA
D: TRBD1
V: TRBV10-3
J: TRBJ2-6

DNA: TGTGCCAGCAGCGTAGACAGTAATGAAAAACTGTTTTTT
CDR3: CASSVDSNEKLFF
size: NA
D: NA
V: TRBV9
J: TRBJ1-4

DNA: TGTGCCAGCAGTTACACCAGGGGGCGGCCAGAGACCCAGTACTTC
CDR3: CASSYTRGRPETQYF
size: few
D: TRBD1
V: TRBV6-5
J: TRBJ2-5

DNA: TGTGCCAGCAGCCCAAGGGGACTTCACAATGAGCAGTTCTTC
CDR3: CASSPRGLHNEQFF
size: NA
D: NA
V: TRBV7-2
J: TRBJ2-1

DNA: TGTGCCAGCAGCAAAAGACAGGGGGGAAATTCACCCCTCCACTTT
CDR3: CASSKRQGGNSPLHF
size: NA
D: TRBD1
V: TRBV7-8
J: TRBJ1-6

DNA: TGTGCCAGCAGCGTAGCTGCAGCGGGGGGGCCATTCGGGGAGCAGTTCTTC
CDR3: CASSVAAAGGPFGEQFF
size: NA
D: TRBD2
V: TRBV9
J: TRBJ2-1

DNA: TGTGCCAGCCAGGGGCACACCGGGGAGCTGTTTTTT
CDR3: CASQGHTGELFF
size: NA
D: NA
V: TRBV9
J: TRBJ2-2

DNA: TGTGCCAGCAGCCCGAGTTGGGGGCGGAACACTGAAGCTTTCTTT
CDR3: CASSPSWGRNTEAFF
size: NA
D: NA
V: TRBV6-5
J: TRBJ1-1

DNA: TGTGCCAGCTCACCAGAGACAGCCACCGGGGAGCTGTTTTTT
CDR3: CASSPETATGELFF
size: NA
D: NA
V: TRBV18
J: TRBJ2-2

DNA: TGTGCCAGCAGTCAACAGGGGTTGTACGAGCAGTACTTC
CDR3: CASSQQGLYEQYF
size: NA
D: TRBD1
V: TRBV2
J: TRBJ2-7

DNA: TGCGCCAGCGCGGGCCCCACCACTAACTATGGCTACACCTTC
CDR3: CASAGPTTNYGYTF
size: NA
D: NA
V: TRBV4-1
J: TRBJ1-2

DNA: TGTGCCAGCAGCTTGTCCCTGTCGTCGGACAGGGGGTCCACCGGGGAGCTGTTTTTT
CDR3: CASSLSLSSDRGSTGELFF
size: NA
D: TRBD1
V: TRBV7-2
J: TRBJ2-2

DNA: TGTGCCAGCAGTGAAACGGGACAGCTGGGCTACACCTTC
CDR3: CASSETGQLGYTF
size: NA
D: TRBD1
V: TRBV6-1
J: TRBJ1-2

DNA: TGTGCCAGCAGCTTGGGGGGACAGTTCACCGAAGCTTTCTTT
CDR3: CASSLGGQFTEAFF
size: NA
D: TRBD1
V: TRBV5-4
J: TRBJ1-1

DNA: TGTGCCACCAGCAGAGATTGGAGGGAGTACGAGCAGTACTTC
CDR3: CATSRDWREYEQYF
size: NA
D: NA
V: TRBV15
J: TRBJ2-7

DNA: TGTGCCAGCAGCTTCTTCTCGGACAGTCGGACTGAAGCTTTCTTT
CDR3: CASSFFSDSRTEAFF
size: NA
D: NA
V: TRBV5-5
J: TRBJ1-1

DNA: TGTGCCAGCAGCGCTTCCTCTAGGACAGGGAGAGATGGCTACACCTTC
CDR3: CASSASSRTGRDGYTF
size: once
D: TRBD1
V: TRBV9
J: TRBJ1-2

DNA: TGTGCCTGGAGTGTTTCAGGGAGGCGCAATCAGCCCCAGCATTTT
CDR3: CAWSVSGRRNQPQHF
size: NA
D: NA
V: TRBV30
J: TRBJ1-5

DNA: TGTGCCAGCCGATCCAGGGGTGGGACTGAAGCTTTCTTT
CDR3: CASRSRGGTEAFF
size: NA
D: NA
V: TRBV5-8
J: TRBJ1-1

DNA: TGTGCCAGCAGCCAAATCCCGAGGGATGAAGCTTTCTTT
CDR3: CASSQIPRDEAFF
size: few
D: NA
V: TRBV5-5
J: TRBJ1-1

DNA: TGTGCCAGCAGCTTAGCAGGGGCTGGAAACACCATATATTTT
CDR3: CASSLAGAGNTIYF
size: NA
D: NA
V: TRBV7-9
J: TRBJ1-3

DNA: TGTGCCAGCAGCAAAGCGTCAGGGGGCAGCAATCAGCCCCAGCATTTT
CDR3: CASSKASGGSNQPQHF
size: NA
D: NA
V: TRBV21-1
J: TRBJ1-5

DNA: TGTGCCAGCAGCCTCGCGGGAGGGCCTAGCACAGATACGCAGTATTTT
CDR3: CASSLAGGPSTDTQYF
size: NA
D: TRBD2
V: TRBV27
J: TRBJ2-3